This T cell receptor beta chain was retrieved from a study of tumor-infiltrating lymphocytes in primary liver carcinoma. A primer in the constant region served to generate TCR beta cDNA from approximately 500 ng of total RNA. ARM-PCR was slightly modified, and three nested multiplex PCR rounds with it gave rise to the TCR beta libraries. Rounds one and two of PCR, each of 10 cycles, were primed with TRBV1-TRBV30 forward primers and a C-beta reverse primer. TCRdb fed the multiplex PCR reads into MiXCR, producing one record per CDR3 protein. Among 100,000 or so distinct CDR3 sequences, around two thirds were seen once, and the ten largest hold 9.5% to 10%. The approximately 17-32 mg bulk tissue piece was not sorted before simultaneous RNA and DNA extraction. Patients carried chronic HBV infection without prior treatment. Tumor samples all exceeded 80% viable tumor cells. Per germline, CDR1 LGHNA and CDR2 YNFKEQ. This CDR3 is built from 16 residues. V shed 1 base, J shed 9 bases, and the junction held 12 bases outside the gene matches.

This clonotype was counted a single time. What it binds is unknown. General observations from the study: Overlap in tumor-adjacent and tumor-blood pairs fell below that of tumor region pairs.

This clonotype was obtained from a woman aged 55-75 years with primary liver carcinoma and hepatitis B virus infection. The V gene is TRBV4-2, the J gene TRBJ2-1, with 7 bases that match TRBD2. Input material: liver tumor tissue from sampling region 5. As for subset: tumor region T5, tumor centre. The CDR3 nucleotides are TGTGCCAGCAGCCAAGCCAAGGGGCTAGCGGCCAGTGAGCAGTTCTTC. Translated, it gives CASSQAKGLAASEQFF.